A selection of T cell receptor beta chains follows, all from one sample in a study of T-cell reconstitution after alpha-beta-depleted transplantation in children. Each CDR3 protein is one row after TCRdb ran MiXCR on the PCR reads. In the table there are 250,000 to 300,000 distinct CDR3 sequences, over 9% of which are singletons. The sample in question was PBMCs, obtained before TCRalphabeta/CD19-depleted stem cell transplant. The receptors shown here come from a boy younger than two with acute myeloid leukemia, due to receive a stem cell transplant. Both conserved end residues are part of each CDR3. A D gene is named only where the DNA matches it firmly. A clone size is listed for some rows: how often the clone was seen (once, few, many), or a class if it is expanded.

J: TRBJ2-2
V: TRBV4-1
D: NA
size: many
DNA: TGCGCCAGCAGCCACCCCCTCGGCACCGGGGAGCTGTTTTTT
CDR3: CASSHPLGTGELFF

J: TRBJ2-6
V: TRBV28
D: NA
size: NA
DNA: TGTGCCAGCAACTTTGTTTCCTCTGGGGCCAACGTCCTGACTTTC
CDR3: CASNFVSSGANVLTF

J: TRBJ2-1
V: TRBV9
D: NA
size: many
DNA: TGTGCCAGCAGTCCAAGGGCAAATGAGCAGTTCTTC
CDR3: CASSPRANEQFF

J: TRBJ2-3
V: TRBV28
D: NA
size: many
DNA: TGTGCCAGCAGTTTACCCCTCCCAAGCACAGATACGCAGTATTTT
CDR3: CASSLPLPSTDTQYF

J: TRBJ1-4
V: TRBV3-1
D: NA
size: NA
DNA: TGTGCCAGCAGCCAAGTAGGGGGGACTAATGAAAAACTGTTTTTT
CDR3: CASSQVGGTNEKLFF

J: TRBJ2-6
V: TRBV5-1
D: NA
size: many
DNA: TGCGCCAGCAGCTTACAGGGCCTCCTCTCTGGGGCCAACGTCCTGACTTTC
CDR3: CASSLQGLLSGANVLTF

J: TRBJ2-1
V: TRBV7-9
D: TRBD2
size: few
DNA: TGTGCCAGCAGCTCTGGGACTAGCGGGAGGTATGAGCAGTTCTTC
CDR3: CASSSGTSGRYEQFF

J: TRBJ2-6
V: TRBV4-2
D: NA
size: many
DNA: TGTGCCAGCAGCCAAGATCTCGACTCTGGGGCCAACGTCCTGACTTTC
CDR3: CASSQDLDSGANVLTF

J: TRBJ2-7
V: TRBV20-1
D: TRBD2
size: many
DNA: TGCAGTGCTAGGACTAGCGGGGGGTCCTACGAGCAGTACTTC
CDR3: CSARTSGGSYEQYF

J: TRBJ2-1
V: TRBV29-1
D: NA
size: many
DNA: TGCAGCGTTGACGGCATGTACAATGAGCAGTTCTTC
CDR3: CSVDGMYNEQFF

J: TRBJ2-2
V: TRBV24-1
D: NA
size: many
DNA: TGTGCCACCAGTGATTTATCCCGCACCGGGGAGCTGTTTTTT
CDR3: CATSDLSRTGELFF

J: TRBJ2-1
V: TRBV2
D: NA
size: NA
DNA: TGTGCCAGCATAATATACAATGAGCAGTTCTTC
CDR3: CASIIYNEQFF

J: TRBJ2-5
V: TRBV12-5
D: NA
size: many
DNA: TGTGCTAGTGGTTTGGTATCGGTCCAAGAGACCCAGTACTTC
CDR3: CASGLVSVQETQYF

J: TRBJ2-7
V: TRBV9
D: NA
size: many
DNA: TGTGCCAGCAGCGTAGACAACAGGCTTTACGAGCAGTACTTC
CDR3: CASSVDNRLYEQYF

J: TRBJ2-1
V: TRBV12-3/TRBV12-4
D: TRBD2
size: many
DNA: TGTGCCAGCAGTCCCACCAGCGGGGGGGCCGCCTACAATGAGCAGTTCTTC
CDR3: CASSPTSGGAAYNEQFF

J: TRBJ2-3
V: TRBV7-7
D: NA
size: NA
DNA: TGTGCCAGCAGCTTAGCGCAAGACCTCACAGATACGCAGTATTTT
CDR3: CASSLAQDLTDTQYF

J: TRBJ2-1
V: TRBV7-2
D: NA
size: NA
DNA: TGTGCCAGCAGCTTAGATAGTACCTACAATCAGCAGTTCTTC
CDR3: CASSLDSTYNQQFF

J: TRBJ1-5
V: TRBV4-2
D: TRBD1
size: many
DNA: TGTGCCAGCAGCCAAGAAAGGGGACAGGCCAATCAGCCCCAGCATTTT
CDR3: CASSQERGQANQPQHF

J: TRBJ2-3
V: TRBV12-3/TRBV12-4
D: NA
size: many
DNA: TGTGCCAGCAGCCCCGGGACACTAGGCACAGATACGCAGTATTTT
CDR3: CASSPGTLGTDTQYF

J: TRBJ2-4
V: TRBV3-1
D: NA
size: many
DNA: TGTGCCAGCAGCCTGGGGACACTAGCCAAAAACATTCAGTACTTC
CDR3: CASSLGTLAKNIQYF

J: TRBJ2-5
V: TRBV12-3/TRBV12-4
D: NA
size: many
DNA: TGTGCCAGCAGTTTAGAGCCCAGGTACCAAGAGACCCAGTACTTC
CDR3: CASSLEPRYQETQYF

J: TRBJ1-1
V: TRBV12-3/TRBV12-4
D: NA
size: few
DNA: TGTGCCAGCAGTCCCTCGATCATACAGGGCTGGGCTTTCTTT
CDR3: CASSPSIIQGWAFF

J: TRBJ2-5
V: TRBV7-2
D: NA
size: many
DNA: TGTGCCAGCAGCTTATTCTATTTAGGCGTGAGTCAAGAGACCCAGTACTTC
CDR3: CASSLFYLGVSQETQYF